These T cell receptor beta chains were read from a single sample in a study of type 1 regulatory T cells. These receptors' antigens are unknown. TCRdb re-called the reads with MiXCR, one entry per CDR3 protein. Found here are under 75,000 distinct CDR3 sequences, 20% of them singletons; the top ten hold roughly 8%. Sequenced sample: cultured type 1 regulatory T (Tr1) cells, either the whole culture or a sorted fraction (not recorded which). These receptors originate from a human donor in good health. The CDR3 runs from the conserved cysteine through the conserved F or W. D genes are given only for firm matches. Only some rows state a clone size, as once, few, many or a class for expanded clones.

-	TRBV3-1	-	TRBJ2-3	TGTGCCAGCAGCCCCACTAGGACTAGCACAGATACGCAGTATTTT	CASSPTRTSTDTQYF
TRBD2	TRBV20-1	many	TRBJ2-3	TGCAGTGCTAGAGTTGCTAGCGGGAGGCCAGATACGCAGTATTTT	CSARVASGRPDTQYF
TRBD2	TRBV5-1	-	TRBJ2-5	TGCGCCAGCTATGCGGGAGGGCGAGAGACCCAGTACTTC	CASYAGGRETQYF
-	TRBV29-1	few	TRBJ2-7	TGCAGCGTTGCCTACCCTCCGCGCGAGCAGTACTTC	CSVAYPPREQYF
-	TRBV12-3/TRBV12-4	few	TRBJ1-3	TGTGCCAGCAGTTTAGCGACAGAACTCTCTGGAAACACCATATATTTT	CASSLATELSGNTIYF
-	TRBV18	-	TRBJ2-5	TGTGCCAGCTCACCAGTCAGGGAAGAGACCCAGTACTTC	CASSPVREETQYF
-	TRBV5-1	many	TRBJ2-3	TGCGCCAGCAGCTTGAGTACGGGCCGCACAGATACGCAGTATTTT	CASSLSTGRTDTQYF
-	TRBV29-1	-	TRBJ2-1	TGCAGCATACAGCAAAGCTCCTACAATGAGCAGTTCTTC	CSIQQSSYNEQFF
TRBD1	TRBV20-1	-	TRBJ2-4	TGCAGTGCTAGGGGATCCGGGACAGGGAAATACATTCAGTACTTC	CSARGSGTGKYIQYF
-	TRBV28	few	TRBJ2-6	TGTGCCAGCAGTCCCTGGACGGACTCTGGGGCCAACGTCCTGACTTTC	CASSPWTDSGANVLTF
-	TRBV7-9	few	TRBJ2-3	TGTGCCAGCAGCTTTCTAGGGGAAAGCACAGATACGCAGTATTTT	CASSFLGESTDTQYF
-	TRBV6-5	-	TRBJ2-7	TGTGCCAGCAGTTACTCCCTGTCGGGGTTGTACGAGCAGTACTTC	CASSYSLSGLYEQYF
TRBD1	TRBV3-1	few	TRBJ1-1	TGTGCCAGCAGCGCATCGGGGACAGGTAGTGAAGCTTTCTTT	CASSASGTGSEAFF
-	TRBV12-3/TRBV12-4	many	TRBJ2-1	TGTGCCAGCAGTACATATGGGGGCTCCTACAATGAGCAGTTCTTC	CASSTYGGSYNEQFF
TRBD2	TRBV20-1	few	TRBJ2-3	TGCAGTGCTAGACCGACTAGCGGGAGGGCCGCAGATACGCAGTATTTT	CSARPTSGRAADTQYF
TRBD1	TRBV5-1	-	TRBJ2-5	TGCGCCAGCTATAAAGGACAGGGTAACACTCTCCAAGAGACCCAGTACTTC	CASYKGQGNTLQETQYF
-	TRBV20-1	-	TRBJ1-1	TGCAGCATAAACCGTCGGGAGCTGAGCACTGAAGCTTTCTTT	CSINRRELSTEAFF
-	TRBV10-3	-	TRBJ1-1	TGTGCCATCAGGGGGGGGAGCACTGAAGCTTTCTTT	CAIRGGSTEAFF
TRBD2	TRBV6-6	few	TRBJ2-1	TGTGCCAGCAGTTACGGGGGACTAGCAGATGAGCAGTTCTTC	CASSYGGLADEQFF
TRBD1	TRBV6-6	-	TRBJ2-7	TGTGCCAGCAGTGCACCGGGACAGGGGGACTACGAGCAGTACTTC	CASSAPGQGDYEQYF
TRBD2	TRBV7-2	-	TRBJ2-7	TGTGCCAGCGGAATAGCGGGGCCCGGCGAGCAGTACTTC	CASGIAGPGEQYF
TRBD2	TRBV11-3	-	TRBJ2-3	TGTGCCAGCGGGACTAGTTACACAGATACGCAGTATTTT	CASGTSYTDTQYF
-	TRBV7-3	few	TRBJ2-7	TGTGCCAGCAGCTTAAGTAGCGGATTCGAGCAGTACTTC	CASSLSSGFEQYF
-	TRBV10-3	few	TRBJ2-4	TGTGCCATCAGTGAGGACAGAGGGATAGGGAACATTCAGTACTTC	CAISEDRGIGNIQYF
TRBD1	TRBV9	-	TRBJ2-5	TGTGCCAGCAGCGCAGGGCTCCGCGTTGGGACAGGGGGACAAGAGACCCAGTACTTC	CASSAGLRVGTGGQETQYF
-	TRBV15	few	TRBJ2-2	TGTGCCACCAGCAGAGATCTGGCCGGAAGAGGGACCGGGGAGCTGTTTTTT	CATSRDLAGRGTGELFF
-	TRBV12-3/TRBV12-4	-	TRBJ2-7	TGTGTCAGCACCGACGGCCCGGGGACCTACGAGCAGTACTTC	CVSTDGPGTYEQYF
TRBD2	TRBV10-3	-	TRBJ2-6	TGTGCCATCAGTTGGGAGGGAGGGCCTTCTGGGGCCAACGTCCTGACTTTC	CAISWEGGPSGANVLTF
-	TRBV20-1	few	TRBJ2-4	TGCAGTGCCCCGGACCTGCGGGCAAACATTCAGTACTTC	CSAPDLRANIQYF
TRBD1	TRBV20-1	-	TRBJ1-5	TGCAGTGCTGGACCCGGGACAGGGGGATTTAAGGGCAATCAGCCCCAGCATTTT	CSAGPGTGGFKGNQPQHF
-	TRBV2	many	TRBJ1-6	TGTGCCAGCAGTGAATTAGGGACAACTAATAATTCACCCCTCCACTTT	CASSELGTTNNSPLHF
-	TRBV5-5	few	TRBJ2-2	TGTGCCGGGACTGAGCGGTCGAACACCGGGGAGCTGTTTTTT	CAGTERSNTGELFF
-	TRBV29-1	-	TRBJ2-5	TGCAGCGTTGAAGAATACGGAGAGACCCAGTACTTC	CSVEEYGETQYF
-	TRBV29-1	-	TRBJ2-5	TGCAGCGCCGCACCTGCCCGCCAGACCCAGTACTTC	CSAAPARQTQYF
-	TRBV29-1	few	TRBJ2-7	TGCAGCGTTGGAACAGTCTACGAGCAGTACTTC	CSVGTVYEQYF
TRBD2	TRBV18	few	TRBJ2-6	TGTGCCAGCTCACGCTCACCCTCGGGGGGCTCTGGGGCCAACGTCCTGACTTTC	CASSRSPSGGSGANVLTF
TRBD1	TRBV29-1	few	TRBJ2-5	TGCAGCTTTTCCCGGGACAGGGTGACCCAGTACTTC	CSFSRDRVTQYF
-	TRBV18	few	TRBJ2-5	TGTGCCAGCTCACCACAGACGGGGCCGGAGACCCAGTACTTC	CASSPQTGPETQYF
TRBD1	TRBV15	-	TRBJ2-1	TGTGCCACTCGGGGAGACGACAGGGGGCTTGGTGAGCAGTTCTTC	CATRGDDRGLGEQFF
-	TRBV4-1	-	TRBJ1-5	TGCGCCAGCAGCCAAGGACAGAATCAGCCCCAGCATTTT	CASSQGQNQPQHF
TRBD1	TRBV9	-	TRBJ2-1	TGTGCCAGCAGTTTTACAGGGGCCTCCTACAATGAGCAGTTCTTC	CASSFTGASYNEQFF
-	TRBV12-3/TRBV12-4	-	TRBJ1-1	TGTGCCAGCAGCCTGGCGTTAGGCTTTGAAGCTTTCTTT	CASSLALGFEAFF
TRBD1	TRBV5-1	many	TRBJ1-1	TGCGCCAGCAGCCCCCGGACAGGGGGGAACACTGAAGCTTTCTTT	CASSPRTGGNTEAFF
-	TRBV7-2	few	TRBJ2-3	TGTGCCAGCAGCCCCGGCGGGCCTCGCACAGATACGCAGTATTTT	CASSPGGPRTDTQYF
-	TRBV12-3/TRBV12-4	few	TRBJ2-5	TGTGCCAGCAGTTTTTTGAGGGGGGAGACCCAGTACTTC	CASSFLRGETQYF